Presented here are 14 T cell receptor beta chains from one specimen sequenced in a study of T cell clonotyping in hematopoietic cell transplantation. The protocol was immunoSEQ multiplex PCR, while the TCRdb copy is restricted to in-frame clones and leaves out a portion. The table has about 1,600 clones, about four fifths seen once. Sequenced material: PBMCs, taken 30 days after allogeneic stem cell transplant. All receptors derive from a male patient between 60 and 69 years old who had an allogeneic stem cell transplant, so the T cells may come from the graft donor. Some clones in this sample may be carry-over from other donors' samples.

The rearrangement joins TRBV6-5 to TRBJ2-2; D remains ambiguous. Trimming removed 0 bases at V and 5 bases at J, with 7 bases between. The CDR3 covers 14 residues. From germline, CDR1 is MNHEY and CDR2 SVGAGI. CDR3 coding DNA: TGTGCCAGCAGTTACTCGCCCGGTACCGGGGAGCTGTTTTTT. Translated: CASSYSPGTGELFF.

The chain is built from TRBV29-1 and TRBJ2-5; D is possibly TRBD1 (6 bases). Germline loops: CDR1 SQVTM, CDR2 ANQGSEA. There are 12 residues in the CDR3. V gave up 8 bases and J gave up 0 bases, with 10 bases separating them. CDR3 amino acids: CSYGTNQETQYF. DNA for the CDR3: TGCAGCTACGGGACAAACCAAGAGACCCAGTACTTC.

The J gene is TRBJ2-7, the V gene TRBV18, with 7 bases aligning to TRBD2. V lost 1 base and J lost 5; bases outside the gene matches: 8. CDR1 and CDR2 from the germline V gene are KGHSH and LQKENI. This CDR3 contains 15 residues. This CDR3 is CASSPLGGSRDEQYF. The CDR3 nucleotides read TGTGCCAGCTCACCACTGGGCGGGAGTAGAGACGAGCAGTACTTC.

This rearrangement joins TRBV30 to TRBJ2-1; TRBD2 is a possible D gene (5 bases). CDR1 and CDR2 from the germline V gene are GTSNPN and SVGIG (reference sequence). This CDR3 spans 13 amino acids. The V end was cut by 5 bases, the J end by 1 base, with 9 bases between. CDR3 amino acids: CAWGRVSYNEQFF. CDR3 sequence (DNA): TGTGCCTGGGGGCGGGTATCCTACAATGAGCAGTTCTTC.

This sequence joins TRBV6-6 and TRBJ2-3; 12 bases line up with TRBD2. Germline V gene sequence: CDR1 MNHNY, CDR2 SVGAGI (reference sequence). J lost 3 bases, V lost 4 bases, and 5 bases had no gene match. The CDR3 loop spans 16 amino acids. The CDR3 spells CASSFLGTSGTDTQYF. In DNA, the CDR3 is TGTGCCAGCAGTTTCCTCGGGACTAGCGGGACAGATACGCAGTATTTT.

This clone was detected once. The genes are TRBV5-4 and TRBJ1-6; D is undetermined. With 1 base removed from V and 7 bases from J, the gap between germline ends came to 3 bases. Germline V gene data show CDR1 as SGHNT and CDR2 as YYREEE (reference sequence). The CDR3 extends over 12 amino acids. This CDR3 is CASSLPNSPLHF. In nucleotides, the CDR3 is TGTGCCAGCAGCTTGCCGAATTCACCCCTCCACTTT.

The chain's CDR3 is CASSRTTGGHEQYF. CDR3 DNA sequence: TGTGCCAGCAGCCGAACGACAGGGGGCCACGAGCAGTACTTC. J is TRBJ2-7 and V is TRBV6-5, with 10 bases fitting TRBD1. V lost 6 bases, J lost 5 bases, and 7 bases stayed unmatched. The CDR3 runs to 14 residues. The germline CDR1 and CDR2 sequences are MNHEY and SVGAGI.

The chain joins TRBV5-4 to TRBJ1-1; no reliable D call. Trimming took 6 bases from V and 0 from J, leaving 12 bases between them. Germline assignment: CDR1 SGHNT and CDR2 YYREEE (reference sequence). The CDR3 has 14 residues. CDR3 sequence: CASMTVGLNTEAFF. The CDR3 nucleotides are TGTGCCAGCATGACTGTGGGGTTGAACACTGAAGCTTTCTTT.

This chain uses TRBV5-5 with TRBJ1-4, with no clear D. Germline V gene lookup returns CDR1 SGHKS and CDR2 YYEKEE (reference sequence). The CDR3 consists of 16 residues. Trimming removed 1 base at V and 4 bases at J, with 14 bases between. The CDR3 coding sequence is TGTGCCAGCAGCTTGAGTTCGGCAGGTATTAATGAAAAACTGTTTTTT. This sequence encodes CASSLSSAGINEKLFF.

Remarks on this clone: Other DNA sequences in the same sample also yield this CDR3. The chain combines TRBV30 with TRBJ1-6; TRBD1 agrees at 7 bases. CDR1 is GTSNPN, CDR2 SVGIG, per germline (reference sequence). With 1 base clipped from V and 7 bases from J, the junction kept 4 bases outside the gene matches. This CDR3 has 14 residues. CDR3 in DNA: TGTGCCTGGAGTGCCGGACAGGACAATTCACCCCTCCACTTT. Its translation: CAWSAGQDNSPLHF.

V is TRBV5-1 and J is TRBJ1-4, with 8 bases that match TRBD1. Germline CDR1 is SGHRS and CDR2 is YFSETQ. This CDR3 is 16 amino acids long. After removal of 3 bases from V and 4 bases from J, the junction contained 8 bases not matched to a gene. CDR3 in DNA: TGCGCCAGCAGCTCGGGGAGGACAGGGCTTAATGAAAAACTGTTTTTT. Its translation: CASSSGRTGLNEKLFF.

The gene calls are TRBV5-1 and TRBJ2-3, with D uncertain. V was cut by 0 bases and J by 6 bases, with 5 bases left in between. The CDR3 runs 12 residues. Germline V gene data show CDR1 as SGHRS and CDR2 as YFSETQ. CDR3 bases: TGCGCCAGCAGCTTGGGTGGCGATACGCAGTATTTT. Translating it yields CASSLGGDTQYF.

This clone is classed as hyperexpanded. The chain recombines TRBV7-6 with TRBJ1-2; TRBD1 matches at 8 bases. Germline CDR1 and CDR2: SGHVS and FNYEAQ. CDR3 length: 18 residues. Germline trimming cut 4 bases from V and 4 bases from J; bases unmatched to any gene: 17. The CDR3 coding sequence is TGTGCCAGCAGCTACCTGCCGACAGGGGACAATTTCCTCTATGGCTACACCTTC. Amino acids: CASSYLPTGDNFLYGYTF.

The V call is TRBV28, the J call TRBJ2-7, with D unclear. This CDR3 region has 15 residues. CDR1 is MDHEN and CDR2 is SYDVKM in the germline V gene. V lost 0 bases, J lost 3 bases, and 12 bases lay in between. For the CDR3, the DNA is TGTGCCAGCAGTTTATGGGCAGTAGGTGACTACGAGCAGTACTTC. Encoded protein: CASSLWAVGDYEQYF.